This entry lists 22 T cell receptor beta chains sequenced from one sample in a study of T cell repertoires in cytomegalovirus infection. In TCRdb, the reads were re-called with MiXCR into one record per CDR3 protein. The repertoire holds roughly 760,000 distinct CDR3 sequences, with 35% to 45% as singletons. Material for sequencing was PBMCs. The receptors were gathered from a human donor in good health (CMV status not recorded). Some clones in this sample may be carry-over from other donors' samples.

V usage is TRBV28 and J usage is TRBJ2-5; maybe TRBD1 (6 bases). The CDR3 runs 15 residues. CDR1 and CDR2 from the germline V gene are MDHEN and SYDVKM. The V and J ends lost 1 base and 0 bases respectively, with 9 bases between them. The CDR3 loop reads CASSLSQGYQETQYF. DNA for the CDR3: TGTGCCAGCAGTTTATCACAGGGATACCAAGAGACCCAGTACTTC.

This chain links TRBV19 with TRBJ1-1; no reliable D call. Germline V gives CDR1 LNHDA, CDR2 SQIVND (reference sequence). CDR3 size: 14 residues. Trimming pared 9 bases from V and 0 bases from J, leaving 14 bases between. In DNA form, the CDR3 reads TGTGCCAGCCTTGGCCGATCCATGAACACTGAAGCTTTCTTT. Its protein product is CASLGRSMNTEAFF.

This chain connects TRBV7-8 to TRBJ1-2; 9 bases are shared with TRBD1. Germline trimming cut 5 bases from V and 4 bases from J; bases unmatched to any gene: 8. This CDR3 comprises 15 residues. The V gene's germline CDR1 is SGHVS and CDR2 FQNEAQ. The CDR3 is CASSPQGALSYGYTF. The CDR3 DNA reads TGTGCCAGCAGCCCACAGGGGGCCCTTTCCTATGGCTACACCTTC. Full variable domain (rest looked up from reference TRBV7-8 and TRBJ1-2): GAGVSQSPRYKVAKRGQDVALRCDPISGHVSLFWYQQALGQGPEFLTYFQNEAQLDKSGLPSDRFFAERPEGSVSTLKIQRTQQEDSAVYLCASSPQGALSYGYTFGSGTRLTVV.

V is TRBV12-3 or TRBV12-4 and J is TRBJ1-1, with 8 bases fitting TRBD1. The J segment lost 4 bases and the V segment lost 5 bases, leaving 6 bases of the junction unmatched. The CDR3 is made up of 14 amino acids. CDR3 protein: CASSPQGAPTEAFF. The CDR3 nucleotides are TGTGCCAGCAGTCCCCAGGGGGCGCCCACTGAAGCTTTCTTT.

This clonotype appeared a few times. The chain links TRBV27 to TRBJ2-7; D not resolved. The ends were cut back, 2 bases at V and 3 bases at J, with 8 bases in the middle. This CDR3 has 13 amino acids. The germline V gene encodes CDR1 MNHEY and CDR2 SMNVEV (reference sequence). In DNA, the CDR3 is TGTGCCAGCAGTTTACGTCCCCACTACGAGCAGTACTTC. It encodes CASSLRPHYEQYF.

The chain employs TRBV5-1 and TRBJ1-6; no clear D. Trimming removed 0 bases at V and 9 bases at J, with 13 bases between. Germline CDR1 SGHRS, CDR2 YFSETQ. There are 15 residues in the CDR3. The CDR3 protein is CASSLAGRERSPLHF. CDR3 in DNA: TGCGCCAGCAGCTTGGCCGGGCGGGAACGTTCACCCCTCCACTTT.

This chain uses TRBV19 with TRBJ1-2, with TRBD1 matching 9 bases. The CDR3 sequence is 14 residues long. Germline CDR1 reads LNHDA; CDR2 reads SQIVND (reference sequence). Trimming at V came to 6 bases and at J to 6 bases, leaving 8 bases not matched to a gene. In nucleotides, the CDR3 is TGTGCCAGTAGGAACAGGGGGCTGGTGAATGGCTACACCTTC. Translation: CASRNRGLVNGYTF. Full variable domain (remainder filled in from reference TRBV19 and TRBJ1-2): DGGITQSPKYLFRKEGQNVTLSCEQNLNHDAMYWYRQDPGQGLRLIYYSQIVNDFQKGDIAEGYSVSREKKESFPLTVTSAQKNPTAFYLCASRNRGLVNGYTFGSGTRLTVV.

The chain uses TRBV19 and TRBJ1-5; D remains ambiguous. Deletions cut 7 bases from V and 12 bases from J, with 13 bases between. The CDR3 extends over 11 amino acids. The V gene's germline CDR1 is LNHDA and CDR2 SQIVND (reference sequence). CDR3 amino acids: CASTYRALQHF. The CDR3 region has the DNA TGTGCCAGTACATACCGGGCCCTCCAGCATTTT. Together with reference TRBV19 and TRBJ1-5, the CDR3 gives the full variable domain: DGGITQSPKYLFRKEGQNVTLSCEQNLNHDAMYWYRQDPGQGLRLIYYSQIVNDFQKGDIAEGYSVSREKKESFPLTVTSAQKNPTAFYLCASTYRALQHFGDGTRLSIL.

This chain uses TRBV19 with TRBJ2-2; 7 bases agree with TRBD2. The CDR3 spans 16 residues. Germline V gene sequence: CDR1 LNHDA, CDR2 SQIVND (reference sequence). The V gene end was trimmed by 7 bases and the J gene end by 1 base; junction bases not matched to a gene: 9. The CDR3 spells CASKGQRGMNTGELFF. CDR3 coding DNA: TGTGCCAGTAAAGGCCAGCGGGGAATGAACACCGGGGAGCTGTTTTTT. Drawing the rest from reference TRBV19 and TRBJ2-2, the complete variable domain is DGGITQSPKYLFRKEGQNVTLSCEQNLNHDAMYWYRQDPGQGLRLIYYSQIVNDFQKGDIAEGYSVSREKKESFPLTVTSAQKNPTAFYLCASKGQRGMNTGELFFGEGSRLTVL.

This CDR3 reads CASSLPGTGKYNEQFF. The CDR3 coding sequence is TGTGCCAGCAGCCTCCCCGGGACAGGGAAGTACAATGAGCAGTTCTTC. This chain connects TRBV5-4 to TRBJ2-1, with 9 bases identical to TRBD1. CDR1 is SGHNT, CDR2 YYREEE, per germline (reference sequence). The CDR3 is 16 amino acids. Losses at the gene ends were 4 bases for V and 4 bases for J; bases not matched to a gene: 9.

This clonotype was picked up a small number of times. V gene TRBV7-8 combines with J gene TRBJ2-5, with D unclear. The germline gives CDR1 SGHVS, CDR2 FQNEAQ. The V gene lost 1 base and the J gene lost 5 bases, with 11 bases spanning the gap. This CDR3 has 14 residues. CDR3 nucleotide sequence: TGTGCCAGCAGCTTAGTCCAGCCGGTGGAGACCCAGTACTTC. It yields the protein CASSLVQPVETQYF.

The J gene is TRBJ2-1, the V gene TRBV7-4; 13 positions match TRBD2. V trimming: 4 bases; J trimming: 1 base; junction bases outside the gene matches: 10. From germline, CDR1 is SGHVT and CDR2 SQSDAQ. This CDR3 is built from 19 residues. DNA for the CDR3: TGTGCCAGCAGCTCCCCTCGGACTAGCGGGAGTGGGTCCTACAATGAGCAGTTCTTC. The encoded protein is CASSSPRTSGSGSYNEQFF.

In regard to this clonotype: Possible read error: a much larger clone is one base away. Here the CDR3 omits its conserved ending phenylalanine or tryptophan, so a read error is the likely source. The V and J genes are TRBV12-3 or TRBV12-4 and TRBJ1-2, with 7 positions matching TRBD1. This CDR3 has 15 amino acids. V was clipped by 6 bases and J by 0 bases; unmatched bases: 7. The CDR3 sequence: CASRDTGTANYGYTL. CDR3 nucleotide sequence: TGTGCCAGCAGGGATACCGGGACAGCTAACTATGGCTACACCTTA.

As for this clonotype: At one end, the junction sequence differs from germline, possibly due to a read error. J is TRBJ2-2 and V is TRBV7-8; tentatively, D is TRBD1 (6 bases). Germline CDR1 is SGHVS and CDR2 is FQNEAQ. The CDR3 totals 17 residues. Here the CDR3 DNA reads TGTGCCAGAAGCTTAGGCCCGGCAGGGGTTCACACCGGGGAGCTGTTTTTT. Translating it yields CARSLGPAGVHTGELFF.

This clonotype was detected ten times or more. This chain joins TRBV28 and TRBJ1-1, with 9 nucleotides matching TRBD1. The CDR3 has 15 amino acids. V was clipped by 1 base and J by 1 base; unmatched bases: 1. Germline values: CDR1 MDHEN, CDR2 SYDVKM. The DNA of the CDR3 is TGTGCCAGCAGTTTATCGGACAGGGGGAACACTGAAGCTTTCTTT. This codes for CASSLSDRGNTEAFF.

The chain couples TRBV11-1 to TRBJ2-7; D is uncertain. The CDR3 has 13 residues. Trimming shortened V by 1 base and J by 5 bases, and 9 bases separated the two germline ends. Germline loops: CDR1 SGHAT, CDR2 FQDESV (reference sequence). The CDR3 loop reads CASSLVGGHEQYF. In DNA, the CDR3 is TGTGCCAGCAGCTTAGTAGGCGGCCACGAGCAGTACTTC. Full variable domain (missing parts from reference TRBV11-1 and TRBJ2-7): EAEVAQSPRYKITEKSQAVAFWCDPISGHATLYWYRQILGQGPELLVQFQDESVVDDSQLPKDRFSAERLKGVDSTLKIQPAELGDSAMYLCASSLVGGHEQYFGPGTRLTVT.

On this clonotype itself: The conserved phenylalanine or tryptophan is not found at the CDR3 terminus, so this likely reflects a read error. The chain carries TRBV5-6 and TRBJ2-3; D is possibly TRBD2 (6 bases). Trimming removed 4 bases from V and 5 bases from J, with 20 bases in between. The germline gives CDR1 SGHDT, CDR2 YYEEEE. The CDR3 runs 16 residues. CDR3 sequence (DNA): TGTGCCAGCAGCCCTTTAGGTACGGGAGCGGTAGATACGCAGTATCTT. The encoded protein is CASSPLGTGAVDTQYL.

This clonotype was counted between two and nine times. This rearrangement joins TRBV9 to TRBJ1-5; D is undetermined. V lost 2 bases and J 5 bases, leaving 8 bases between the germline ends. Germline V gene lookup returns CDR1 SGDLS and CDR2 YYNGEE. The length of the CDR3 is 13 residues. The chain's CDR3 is CASSVSPDQPQHF. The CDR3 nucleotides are TGTGCCAGCAGCGTTTCCCCCGATCAGCCCCAGCATTTT. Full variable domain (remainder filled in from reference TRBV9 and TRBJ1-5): DSGVTQTPKHLITATGQRVTLRCSPRSGDLSVYWYQQSLDQGLQFLIQYYNGEERAKGNILERFSAQQFPDLHSELNLSSLELGDSALYFCASSVSPDQPQHFGDGTRLSIL.

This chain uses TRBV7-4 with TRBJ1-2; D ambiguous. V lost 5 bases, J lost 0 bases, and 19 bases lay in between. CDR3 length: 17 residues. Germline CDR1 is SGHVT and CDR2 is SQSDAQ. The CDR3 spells CASSARVGVLANYGYTF. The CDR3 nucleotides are TGTGCCAGCAGCGCCCGAGTCGGGGTCCTAGCTAACTATGGCTACACCTTC.

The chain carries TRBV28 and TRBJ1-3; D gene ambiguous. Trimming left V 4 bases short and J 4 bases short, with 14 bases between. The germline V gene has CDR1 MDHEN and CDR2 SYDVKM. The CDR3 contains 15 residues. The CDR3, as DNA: TGTGCCAGCAGTTCGGACGGAGGCCCGGGAAACACCATATATTTT. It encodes CASSSDGGPGNTIYF.

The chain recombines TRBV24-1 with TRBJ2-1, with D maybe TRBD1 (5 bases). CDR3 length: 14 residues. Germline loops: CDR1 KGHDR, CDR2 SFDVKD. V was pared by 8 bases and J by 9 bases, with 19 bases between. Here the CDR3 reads CATKDAGLISEQFF. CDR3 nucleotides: TGTGCCACCAAAGACGCAGGGCTGATAAGTGAGCAGTTCTTC.

This CDR3 reads CAISVSGGLEQFF. DNA of the CDR3: TGTGCCATCAGTGTTAGCGGGGGGCTCGAGCAGTTCTTC. The J gene is TRBJ2-1, the V gene TRBV10-3, with 10 positions matching TRBD2. This CDR3 spans 13 amino acids. The germline gives CDR1 ENHRY, CDR2 SYGVKD. V lost 4 bases, J lost 10 bases, and 4 bases stayed unmatched.